The 14 T cell receptor beta chains below all came from one sample that was sequenced in a study of shared clonotypes between healthy human individuals. Clones were sequenced by immunoSEQ multiplex PCR, and TCRdb holds only the in-frame ones, with some missing. The sample holds around 1.9 million clones, 93% seen once. Positively selected for CCR7, the CD45RO-negative cells used as naive CD8 cells excluded terminally differentiated effector memory CD45RA+ cells. Sequences were obtained from naive CD8+ T cells from PBMCs. These receptors all come from a man aged 18 to 35 in good health. Some clones in this sample may be carry-over from other donors' samples.

The V gene is TRBV6-6, the J gene TRBJ2-1; TRBD1 matches 8 bases. J was trimmed by 7 bases and V by 5 bases; bases with no gene match: 7. Germline CDR1 MNHNY, CDR2 SVGAGI (reference sequence). This CDR3 spans 14 amino acids. CDR3 nucleotide sequence: TGTGCCAGCAGTCCGACAGGGGTCGGTAATGAGCAGTTCTTC. Translating gives CASSPTGVGNEQFF.

A note on this clone: This sample also contains other DNA sequences that code for the same CDR3. The V call is TRBV7-9, the J call TRBJ2-7; no firm D call. The CDR3 extends over 12 amino acids. The V gene's germline CDR1 is SEHNR and CDR2 FQNEAQ (reference sequence). V was trimmed by 5 bases and J by 2 bases, leaving 7 bases between them. This chain's CDR3 is CASSPSPYEQYF. The CDR3 nucleotides are TGTGCCAGCAGCCCTTCTCCCTACGAGCAGTACTTC. Full variable domain (rest looked up from reference TRBV7-9 and TRBJ2-7): DTGVSQNPRHKITKRGQNVTFRCDPISEHNRLYWYRQTLGQGPEFLTYFQNEAQLEKSRLLSDRFSAERPKGSFSTLEIQRTEQGDSAMYLCASSPSPYEQYFGPGTRLTVT.

The chain has TRBV19 and TRBJ2-3; D is ambiguous. This CDR3 has 14 residues. CDR1 is LNHDA and CDR2 is SQIVND in the germline V gene (reference sequence). Trimming took 1 base from V and 4 from J, leaving 9 bases between them. The CDR3 region has the DNA TGTGCCAGTAGTATAGCTGGAATGTCAGATACGCAGTATTTT. Protein product: CASSIAGMSDTQYF.

CDR3 sequence reads: CASSLGRDRTEAFF. For the CDR3, the DNA is TGCGCCAGCAGCTTGGGCAGGGATCGCACTGAAGCTTTCTTT. This sequence joins TRBV5-1 and TRBJ1-1; weak D call: TRBD1 (5 bases). The CDR3 contains 14 residues. V lost 0 bases to trimming and J lost 4 bases, with 10 bases between them. From germline, CDR1 is SGHRS and CDR2 YFSETQ.

The gene calls are TRBV7-6 and TRBJ1-1; D possibly corresponds to TRBD1 (5 bases). In germline, CDR1 is SGHVS, CDR2 FNYEAQ. With 5 bases removed from V and 6 bases from J, the gap between germline ends came to 16 bases. There are 14 residues in the CDR3. The CDR3 nucleotides read TGTGCCAGCAGCCAAGGGGAGGGTCGAGCTGAAGCTTTCTTT. Protein sequence: CASSQGEGRAEAFF. Complete variable domain (other parts from reference TRBV7-6 and TRBJ1-1): GAGVSQSPRYKVTKRGQDVALRCDPISGHVSLYWYRQALGQGPEFLTYFNYEAQQDKSGLPNDRFSAERPEGSISTLTIQRTEQRDSAMYRCASSQGEGRAEAFFGQGTRLTVV.

The chain links TRBV14 to TRBJ2-5; 8 positions agree with TRBD1. V was clipped by 1 base and J by 4 bases; unmatched bases: 5. Germline V gives CDR1 SGHDN, CDR2 FVKESK. The CDR3 loop spans 15 amino acids. CDR3 amino acids: CASSQGQGRRETQYF. As DNA, the CDR3 is TGTGCCAGCAGCCAAGGACAGGGGCGGAGAGAGACCCAGTACTTC.

The rearrangement links TRBV6-5 to TRBJ1-5; D gene uncertain. The CDR3 is 14 amino acids. Per germline, CDR1 MNHEY and CDR2 SVGAGI. V lost 0 bases to trimming and J lost 7 bases, with 10 bases between them. In DNA, the CDR3 is TGTGCCAGCAGTTACTCGTGGGCCTCACAGCCCCAGCATTTT. It translates to CASSYSWASQPQHF.

This chain links TRBV27 with TRBJ1-1; a possible D gene is TRBD1 (6 bases). V lost 3 bases and J lost 1, with 15 bases in between. Germline loops: CDR1 MNHEY, CDR2 SMNVEV (reference sequence). The CDR3 spans 16 residues. CDR3 residues: CASSFLGATGNTEAFF. DNA of the CDR3: TGTGCCAGCAGTTTCCTGGGGGCCACAGGGAACACTGAAGCTTTCTTT.

The chain couples TRBV2 to TRBJ2-1; TRBD2 matches 9 bases. V lost 8 bases and J lost 5; bases outside the gene matches: 10. Germline values: CDR1 SNHLY, CDR2 FYNNEI. The CDR3 spans 15 residues. CDR3 sequence: CASRRGLAPHNEQFF. The CDR3 DNA sequence: TGTGCCAGCCGAAGAGGACTAGCGCCCCACAATGAGCAGTTCTTC.

This chain joins TRBV28 and TRBJ2-7; TRBD1 aligns across 9 bases. In germline, CDR1 is MDHEN, CDR2 SYDVKM. The ends lost 8 bases at V and 2 bases at J; junction bases unmatched: 10. The CDR3 has 15 residues. CDR3 bases: TGTGCCAGCTCCCCGTTAGGGGACAGGGCCTACGAGCAGTACTTC. Its protein is CASSPLGDRAYEQYF.

The CDR3 region is CASSTVTGIHQPQHF. The DNA of the CDR3 is TGTGCCAGCAGCACCGTGACAGGGATCCATCAGCCCCAGCATTTT. V gene TRBV7-2 combines with J gene TRBJ1-5; 7 nucleotides agree with TRBD1. After removal of 5 bases from V and 5 bases from J, the junction contained 9 bases not matched to a gene. In germline, CDR1 is SGHTA, CDR2 FQGNSA. The CDR3 runs to 15 residues.

This chain uses TRBV28 with TRBJ1-1, with D tentatively TRBD1 (6 bases). The CDR3 length is 13 residues. Germline V CDR1 and CDR2: MDHEN, SYDVKM. V was pared by 4 bases and J by 5 bases, with 11 bases between. The DNA for the CDR3 is TGTGCCAGCAGTTCTAAAGGGGGGACTGAAGCTTTCTTT. Residues: CASSSKGGTEAFF.

The chain recombines TRBV4-3 with TRBJ1-1; D is unresolved. CDR3 length: 15 residues. The V end lost 3 bases, the J end lost 4 bases, and 15 bases lay between the germline ends. Per germline, CDR1 LGHNA and CDR2 YSLEER. This chain's CDR3 is CASSQEGWSLTEAFF. Written as DNA, the CDR3 is TGCGCCAGCAGCCAGGAAGGGTGGTCCCTCACTGAAGCTTTCTTT.

This rearrangement joins TRBV11-2 to TRBJ2-2; no reliable D call. This CDR3 contains 13 residues. Trimming removed 4 bases at V and 4 bases at J, with 7 bases between. From germline, CDR1 is SGHAT and CDR2 FQNNGV. The chain's CDR3 is CASSSLATGELFF. The CDR3 coding sequence is TGTGCCAGCAGCTCCCTCGCCACCGGGGAGCTGTTTTTT.